The subject of this entry is one TCR beta chain. The antigen is not known. It was with 60 Vbeta and 13 Jbeta primers that the PCR ran. Using immunoSEQ multiplex PCR, the repertoire was profiled, and TCRdb retains in-frame clones only, with some absent. The table has over 130,000 clones, about 66% seen once. The data stem from a study of cytomegalovirus exposure and HLA in healthy donors. Study-wide points: Among TCR beta chains of equal frequency, HLA-associated ones were more clonally expanded in a later analysis. The study assumed roughly uniform donor sequencing depth for presence/absence analyses.

CDR1 is SEHNR, CDR2 FQNEAQ, per germline (reference sequence). V trimming: 5 bases; J trimming: 3 bases; junction bases outside the gene matches: 13. The CDR3 has 17 residues. This sequence originates from a male donor in good health and CMV-seronegative. The V call is TRBV7-9, the J call TRBJ2-5; TRBD2 aligns across 9 bases. Sequencing input: PBMCs. The CDR3 DNA is TGTGCCAGCAGCACCTTCAATCGACTAGCGGAAAAAGAGACCCAGTACTTC. It specifies CASSTFNRLAEKETQYF.